This TCR beta chain is from a study of cytomegalovirus exposure and HLA in healthy donors. Background on the study: Earlier, almost 120 million unique TCR beta sequences were recovered from some 200 million T cells by an analysis. About 80 million unique TCRs from HLA-typed donors were held in an early data release.

Both 60 Vbeta primers and 13 Jbeta primers went into the PCR. Clones were sequenced by immunoSEQ multiplex PCR, and TCRdb holds only the in-frame ones, with some missing. The sample lists 130,000 or so clones; more than 65% were seen once. This CDR3 spans 13 amino acids. Trimming removed 3 bases at V and 7 bases at J, with 10 bases between. Germline CDR1 KGHSH, CDR2 LQKENI. Nominally healthy donors provided the samples, though records likely missed some immune exposures. The source material was PBMCs. The TCR comes from a man aged 18 to 30 in good health and CMV-seropositive. The chain combines TRBV18 with TRBJ1-5; weak D call: TRBD1 (6 bases). The CDR3 DNA sequence: TGTGCCAGCTCACCCAACAGGGACCAGCCCCAGCATTTT. Translated, it gives CASSPNRDQPQHF.